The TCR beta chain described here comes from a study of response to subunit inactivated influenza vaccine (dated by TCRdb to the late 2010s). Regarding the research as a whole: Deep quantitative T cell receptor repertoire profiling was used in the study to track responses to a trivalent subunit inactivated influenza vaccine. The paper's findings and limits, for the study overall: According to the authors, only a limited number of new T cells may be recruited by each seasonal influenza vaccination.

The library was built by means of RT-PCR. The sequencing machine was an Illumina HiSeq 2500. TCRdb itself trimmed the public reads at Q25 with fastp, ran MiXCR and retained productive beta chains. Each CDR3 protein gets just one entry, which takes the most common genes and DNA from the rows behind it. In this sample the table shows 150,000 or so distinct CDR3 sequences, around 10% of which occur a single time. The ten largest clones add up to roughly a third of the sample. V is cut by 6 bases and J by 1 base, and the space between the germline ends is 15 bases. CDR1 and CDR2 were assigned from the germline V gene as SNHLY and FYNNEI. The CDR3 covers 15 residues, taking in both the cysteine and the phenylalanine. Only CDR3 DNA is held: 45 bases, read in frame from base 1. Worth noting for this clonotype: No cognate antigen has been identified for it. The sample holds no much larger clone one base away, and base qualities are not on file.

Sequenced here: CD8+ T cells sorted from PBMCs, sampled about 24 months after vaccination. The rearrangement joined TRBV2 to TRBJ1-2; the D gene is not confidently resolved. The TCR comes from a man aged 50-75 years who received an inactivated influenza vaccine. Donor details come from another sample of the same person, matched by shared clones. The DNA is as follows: TGTGCCAGCAGCCAGCCCGAACAAGTTAACTATGGCTACACCTTC. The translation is CASSQPEQVNYGYTF.